This T cell receptor (beta chain) was captured in a study of T cells after yellow fever vaccination. The overall study: SMART-Seq v4 Ultra Low Input handled preparation of low-cell-number fractions. General study findings and limits: The study noted that FACS-sorted repertoires could contain abundant clonotypes contaminating from the bulk population.

Trimming removed 6 bases from V and 10 bases from J, with 12 bases in between. The CDR3 has 11 amino acids. This clonotype has just a few counts. Its specificity is not known. In making TCR cDNA, 5'RACE template switching added a universal primer site and UMIs to it. TCRdb re-derived calls from the 5' RACE reads in MiXCR, one entry per CDR3 protein. The sample lists some 550,000 distinct CDR3 sequences; roughly a fifth were seen once. The sequence was collected from a man aged 25-45 years who received the YFV17D yellow fever vaccine. The sequencing used PBMCs, collected 15 days after the yellow fever booster vaccination. V usage is TRBV12-3 or TRBV12-4 and J usage is TRBJ2-5, with D possibly being TRBD2 (5 bases). CDR3 coding DNA: TGTGCCAGCAGCCTACGGCGGGTCCAGTACTTC. Protein product: CASSLRRVQYF.